The 6 T cell receptor beta chains below come from one sample, sequenced in a study of blood T cell repertoires in COVID-19 (TCRdb year 2020). The library relied on the immunoSEQ multiplex PCR assay. The table was pulled from immuneACCESS by TCRdb, which kept in-frame rearrangements only. Such tables lose some clones; where checked, under half of the loss comes from unresolved V genes, and the rest has no known cause. The sample profile shows approximately 250,000 clones; approximately 80% of them were found once. The ten largest account for around 9.2% of the sample. The material sequenced was peripheral blood. These receptors all come from a human donor in a cohort sampled during active COVID-19.

CDR3 nucleotide sequence: TGCGCCAGCAGCGAACTAGCGGGGGGCTTAGAGACCCAGTACTTC. Its protein is CASSELAGGLETQYF. The chain links TRBV4-3 to TRBJ2-5; 12 bases line up with TRBD2. The CDR3 runs 15 residues. V lost 5 bases, J lost 4 bases, and 5 bases stayed unmatched. CDR1 and CDR2 (germline): LGHNA, YSLEER.

This clone was seen a handful of times. The chain joins TRBV9 to TRBJ1-1; no definite D call. With 3 bases removed from V and 3 bases from J, the gap between germline ends came to 9 bases. The germline CDR1 and CDR2 sequences are SGDLS and YYNGEE. The length of the CDR3 is 13 residues. In DNA, the CDR3 is TGTGCCAGCAGCGCCCAGGTTTACACTGAAGCTTTCTTT. This codes for CASSAQVYTEAFF.

This chain joins TRBV19 and TRBJ1-1, with D tentatively TRBD1 (5 bases). Trimming shortened V by 6 bases and J by 4 bases, and 15 bases separated the two germline ends. This CDR3 region has 14 residues. CDR1 is LNHDA, CDR2 SQIVND, per germline (reference sequence). The CDR3 region has the DNA TGTGCCAGTAGCCTCTCCTACAGGACCACTGAAGCTTTCTTT. This gives the protein CASSLSYRTTEAFF. Together with reference TRBV19 and TRBJ1-1, the CDR3 gives the full variable domain: DGGITQSPKYLFRKEGQNVTLSCEQNLNHDAMYWYRQDPGQGLRLIYYSQIVNDFQKGDIAEGYSVSREKKESFPLTVTSAQKNPTAFYLCASSLSYRTTEAFFGQGTRLTVV.

The V gene is TRBV15, the J gene TRBJ2-3, with TRBD2 matching 7 bases. V was clipped by 1 base and J by 1 base; unmatched bases: 5. Per the germline V gene, CDR1 is LNHNV and CDR2 is YYDKDF (reference sequence). The CDR3 is made up of 16 amino acids. The CDR3 is CATSRGGRGGTDTQYF. The CDR3 region has the DNA TGTGCCACCAGCAGAGGGGGGAGGGGCGGCACAGATACGCAGTATTTT.

The chain links TRBV5-6 to TRBJ2-7; maybe TRBD2 (5 bases). V was trimmed by 5 bases and J by 3 bases, leaving 12 bases between them. This CDR3 is built from 13 residues. Germline V gene data show CDR1 as SGHDT and CDR2 as YYEEEE. CDR3 coding DNA: TGTGCCAGCAGGAATAGCGTGGGCTACGAGCAGTACTTC. Its translation: CASRNSVGYEQYF.

The chain carries TRBV27 and TRBJ2-5; D might be TRBD1 (6 bases). Trimming removed 4 bases from V and 1 base from J, with 13 bases in between. The germline CDR1 and CDR2 sequences are MNHEY and SMNVEV (reference sequence). CDR3 length: 15 amino acids. The CDR3 here is CASSSLQGFQETQYF. In DNA, the CDR3 is TGTGCCAGCAGTTCTCTACAGGGTTTCCAAGAGACCCAGTACTTC.